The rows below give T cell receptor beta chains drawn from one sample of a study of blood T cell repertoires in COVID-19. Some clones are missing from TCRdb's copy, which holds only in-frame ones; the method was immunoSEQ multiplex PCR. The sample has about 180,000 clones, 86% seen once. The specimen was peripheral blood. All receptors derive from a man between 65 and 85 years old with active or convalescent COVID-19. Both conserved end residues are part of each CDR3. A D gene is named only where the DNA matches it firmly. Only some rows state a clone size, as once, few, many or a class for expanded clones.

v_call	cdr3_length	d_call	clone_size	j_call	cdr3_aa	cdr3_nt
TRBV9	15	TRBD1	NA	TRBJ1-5	CASSVGQGRDQPQHF	TGTGCCAGCAGCGTTGGACAGGGGAGAGATCAGCCCCAGCATTTT
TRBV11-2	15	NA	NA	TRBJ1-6	CASKPRQDRHSPLHF	TGTGCCAGCAAACCCAGACAGGATAGACATTCACCCCTCCACTTT
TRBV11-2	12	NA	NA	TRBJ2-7	CASSPTALEQYF	TGTGCCAGCAGCCCGACAGCTCTGGAGCAGTACTTC
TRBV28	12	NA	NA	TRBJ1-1	CASSSPQGEAFF	TGTGCCAGCAGCTCACCACAGGGTGAAGCTTTCTTT
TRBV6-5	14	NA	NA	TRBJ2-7	CAAQGGRDPYEQYF	TGTGCCGCCCAGGGGGGCAGGGACCCCTACGAGCAGTACTTC
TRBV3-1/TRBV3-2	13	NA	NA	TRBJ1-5	CASSRHGDQPQHF	TGTGCCAGCAGCCGTCACGGAGATCAGCCCCAGCATTTT
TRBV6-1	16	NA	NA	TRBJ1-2	CASSERGQGGSYGYTF	TGTGCCAGCAGTGAAAGGGGCCAGGGCGGGAGCTATGGCTACACCTTC
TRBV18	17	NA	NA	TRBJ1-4	CASSTTVLHATNEKLFF	TGTGCCAGCTCAACGACAGTTCTCCATGCAACTAATGAAAAACTGTTTTTT
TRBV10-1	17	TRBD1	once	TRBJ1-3	CASLRDRVLISGNTIYF	TGCGCCAGCCTCCGGGACAGGGTTTTAATCTCTGGAAACACCATATATTTT
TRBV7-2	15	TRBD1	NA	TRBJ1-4	CASSPRTGPTEKLFF	TGTGCCAGCAGCCCCCGGACAGGACCCACTGAAAAACTGTTTTTT
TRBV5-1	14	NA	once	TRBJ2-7	CASSPGTSSYEQYF	TGCGCCAGCAGCCCGGGGACATCCTCCTACGAGCAGTACTTC
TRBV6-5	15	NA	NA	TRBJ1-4	CASSYLGSMGEKLFF	TGTGCCAGCAGTTACCTAGGGAGTATGGGGGAAAAACTGTTTTTT
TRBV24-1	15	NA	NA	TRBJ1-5	CATSDRRAMDQPQHF	TGTGCCACCAGTGATCGGAGGGCTATGGATCAGCCCCAGCATTTT
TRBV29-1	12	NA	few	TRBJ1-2	CSVETGNYGYTF	TGCAGCGTTGAGACGGGGAACTATGGCTACACCTTC
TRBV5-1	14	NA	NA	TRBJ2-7	CASSGGLPPGEQYF	TGCGCCAGCAGCGGGGGACTGCCACCGGGCGAGCAGTACTTC
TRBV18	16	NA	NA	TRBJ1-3	CASSLTRHRSGNTIYF	TGTGCCAGCTCACTAACCCGACACCGCTCTGGAAACACCATATATTTT
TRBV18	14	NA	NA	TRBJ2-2	CASSPLEGRAELFF	TGTGCCAGCTCACCCCTGGAGGGAAGAGCGGAGCTGTTTTTT
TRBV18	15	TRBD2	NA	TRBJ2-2	CASSPSLAGAGELFF	TGTGCCAGCTCACCGAGCCTAGCGGGGGCCGGGGAGCTGTTTTTT
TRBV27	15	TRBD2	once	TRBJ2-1	CASSPAGGPYNEQFF	TGTGCCAGCAGTCCGGCGGGGGGCCCCTACAATGAGCAGTTCTTC
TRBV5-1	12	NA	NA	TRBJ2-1	CASSLVQGEQFF	TGCGCCAGCAGCTTGGTCCAGGGCGAGCAGTTCTTC
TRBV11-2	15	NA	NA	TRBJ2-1	CASSLVPRTYNEQFF	TGTGCCAGCAGCTTAGTACCCAGAACCTACAATGAGCAGTTCTTC
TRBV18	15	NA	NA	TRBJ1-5	CASSPNGGGDQPQHF	TGTGCCAGCTCACCAAATGGGGGGGGCGATCAGCCCCAGCATTTT
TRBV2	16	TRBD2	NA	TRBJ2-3	CASSEVGGGSTDTQYF	TGTGCCAGCAGTGAAGTGGGCGGGGGGAGCACAGATACGCAGTATTTT
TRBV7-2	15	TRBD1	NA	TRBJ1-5	CASSLGSGGYQPQHF	TGTGCCAGCAGCTTAGGCTCAGGGGGATATCAGCCCCAGCATTTT
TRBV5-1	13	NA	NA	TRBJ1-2	CASAAGRNYGYTF	TGCGCCAGTGCCGCGGGACGGAACTATGGCTACACCTTC
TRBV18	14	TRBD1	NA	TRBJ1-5	CASSPDRGHQPQHF	TGTGCCAGCTCACCCGACAGGGGGCATCAGCCCCAGCATTTT
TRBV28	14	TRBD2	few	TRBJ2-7	CASSRLGGRNEQYF	TGTGCCAGCAGCCGACTGGGAGGGAGGAACGAGCAGTACTTC
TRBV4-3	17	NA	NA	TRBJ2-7	CASSPSLAGSYSYEQYF	TGCGCCAGCAGTCCAAGTTTGGCGGGGTCCTACTCCTACGAGCAGTACTTC
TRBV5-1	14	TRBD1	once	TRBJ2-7	CASSSLTGSYEQYF	TGCGCCAGCAGCTCCTTGACAGGGTCCTACGAGCAGTACTTC
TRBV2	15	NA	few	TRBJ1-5	CASSARGSMAQPQHF	TGTGCCAGCAGCGCCAGAGGGTCGATGGCTCAGCCCCAGCATTTT
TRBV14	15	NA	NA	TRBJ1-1	CASTDRLRINTEAFF	TGTGCCAGCACAGACCGACTGAGAATAAACACTGAAGCTTTCTTT
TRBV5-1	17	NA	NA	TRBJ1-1	CASSLLIGGPGNTEAFF	TGCGCCAGCAGCTTGCTTATCGGGGGGCCTGGGAACACTGAAGCTTTCTTT
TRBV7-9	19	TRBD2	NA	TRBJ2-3	CASSPHRGSGRRNTDTQYF	TGTGCCAGCAGCCCACACCGGGGGAGCGGGAGAAGGAACACAGATACGCAGTATTTT
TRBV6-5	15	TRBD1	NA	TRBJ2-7	CASSFRDRAFAEQYF	TGTGCCAGCAGTTTTCGGGACAGGGCCTTTGCCGAGCAGTACTTC
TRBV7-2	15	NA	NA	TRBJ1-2	CASSLSGIGSYGYTF	TGTGCCAGCAGCTTAAGTGGAATCGGGAGCTATGGCTACACCTTC
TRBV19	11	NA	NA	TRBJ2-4	CASSKQGTQYF	TGTGCCAGTAGTAAACAGGGTACTCAGTACTTC
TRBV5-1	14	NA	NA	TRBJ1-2	CASSSTAANYGYTF	TGCGCCAGCAGCTCGACCGCGGCTAACTATGGCTACACCTTC
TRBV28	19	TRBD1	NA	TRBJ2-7	CASSSRQGRPATSTYEQYF	TGTGCCAGCAGTTCCCGACAGGGGCGACCCGCGACTAGTACGTACGAGCAGTACTTC
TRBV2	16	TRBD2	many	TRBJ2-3	CASSELGGRATDTQYF	TGTGCCAGCAGTGAATTGGGCGGGAGGGCCACAGATACGCAGTATTTT
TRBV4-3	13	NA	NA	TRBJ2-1	CASSLGVRNEQFF	TGCGCCAGCAGCCTGGGTGTGCGGAACGAGCAGTTCTTC
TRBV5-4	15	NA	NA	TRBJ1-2	CASSLPGVTFWGYTF	TGTGCCAGCAGCTTACCGGGAGTAACCTTTTGGGGCTACACCTTC
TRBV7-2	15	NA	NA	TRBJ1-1	CASSLLPDMNTEAFF	TGTGCCAGCAGCTTATTGCCGGACATGAACACTGAAGCTTTCTTT
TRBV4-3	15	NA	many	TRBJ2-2	CASSQEARFTGELFF	TGCGCCAGCAGCCAAGAGGCCAGGTTTACCGGGGAGCTGTTTTTT
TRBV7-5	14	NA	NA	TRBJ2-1	CARRTDREGNEQFF	TGTGCCAGAAGAACCGACAGGGAAGGGAATGAGCAGTTCTTC
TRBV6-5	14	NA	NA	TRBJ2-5	CASSYLGAWETQYF	TGTGCCAGCAGTTACCTGGGGGCCTGGGAGACCCAGTACTTC
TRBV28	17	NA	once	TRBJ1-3	CASIPGGGLPSGNTIYF	TGTGCCAGCATCCCCGGGGGAGGGCTCCCCTCTGGAAACACCATATATTTT
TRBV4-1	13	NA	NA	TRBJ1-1	CASRLEGSTEAFF	TGCGCCAGCAGACTTGAGGGAAGCACTGAAGCTTTCTTT
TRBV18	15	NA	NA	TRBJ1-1	CASSQPPRVNTEAFF	TGTGCCAGCTCACAACCACCGAGGGTGAACACTGAAGCTTTCTTT
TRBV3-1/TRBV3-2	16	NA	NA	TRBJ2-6	CASSQRAVSGANVLTF	TGTGCCAGCAGCCAAAGAGCCGTCTCTGGGGCCAACGTCCTGACTTTC
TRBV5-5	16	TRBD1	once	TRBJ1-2	CASSFGGTGANYGYTF	TGTGCCAGCAGCTTTGGCGGGACAGGGGCTAACTATGGCTACACCTTC
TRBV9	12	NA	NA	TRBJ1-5	CASSVDGIVMHF	TGTGCCAGCAGCGTAGATGGCATCGTCATGCATTTT
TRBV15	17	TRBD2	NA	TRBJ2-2	CATSGRLAGFITGELFF	TGTGCCACCAGCGGAAGACTAGCGGGATTTATCACCGGGGAGCTGTTTTTT
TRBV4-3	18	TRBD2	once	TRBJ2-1	CASSQAPVSSGLYNEQFF	TGCGCCAGCAGCCAAGCCCCGGTATCTAGCGGACTGTACAATGAGCAGTTCTTC
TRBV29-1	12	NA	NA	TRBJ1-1	CSATAMNTEAFF	TGCAGCGCGACAGCCATGAACACTGAAGCTTTCTTT
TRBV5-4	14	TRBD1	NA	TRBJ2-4	CASSSPRGSDIQYF	TGTGCCAGCAGCTCCCCCAGGGGGTCGGACATTCAGTACTTC
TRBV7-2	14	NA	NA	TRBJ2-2	CASSSFPNTGELFF	TGTGCCAGCAGCTCTTTTCCGAACACCGGGGAGCTGTTTTTT
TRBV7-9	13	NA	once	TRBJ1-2	CASSLEGDFGYTF	TGTGCCAGCAGCTTAGAAGGGGACTTCGGCTACACCTTC
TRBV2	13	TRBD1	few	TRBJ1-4	CASRGQLAEKLFF	TGTGCCAGCAGGGGACAGCTGGCCGAAAAACTGTTTTTT
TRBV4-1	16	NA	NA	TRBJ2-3	CASSRVGAGSTDTQYF	TGCGCCAGCAGCCGGGTTGGGGCAGGGTCCACAGATACGCAGTATTTT